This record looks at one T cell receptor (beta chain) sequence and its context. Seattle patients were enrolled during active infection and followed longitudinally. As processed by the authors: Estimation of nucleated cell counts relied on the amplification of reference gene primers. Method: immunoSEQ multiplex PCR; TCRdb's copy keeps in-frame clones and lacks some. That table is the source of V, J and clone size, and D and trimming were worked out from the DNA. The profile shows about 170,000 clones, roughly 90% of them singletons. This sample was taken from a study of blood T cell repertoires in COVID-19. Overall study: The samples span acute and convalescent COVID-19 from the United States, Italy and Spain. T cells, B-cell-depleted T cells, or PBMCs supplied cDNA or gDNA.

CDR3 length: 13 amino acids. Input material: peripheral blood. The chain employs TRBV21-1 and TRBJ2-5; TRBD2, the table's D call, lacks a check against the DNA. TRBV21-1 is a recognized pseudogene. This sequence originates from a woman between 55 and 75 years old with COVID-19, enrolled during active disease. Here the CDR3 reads CASSRRSGETQYF. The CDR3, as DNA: TGTGCCAGCAGCAGGCGCAGCGGGGAGACCCAGTACTTC.